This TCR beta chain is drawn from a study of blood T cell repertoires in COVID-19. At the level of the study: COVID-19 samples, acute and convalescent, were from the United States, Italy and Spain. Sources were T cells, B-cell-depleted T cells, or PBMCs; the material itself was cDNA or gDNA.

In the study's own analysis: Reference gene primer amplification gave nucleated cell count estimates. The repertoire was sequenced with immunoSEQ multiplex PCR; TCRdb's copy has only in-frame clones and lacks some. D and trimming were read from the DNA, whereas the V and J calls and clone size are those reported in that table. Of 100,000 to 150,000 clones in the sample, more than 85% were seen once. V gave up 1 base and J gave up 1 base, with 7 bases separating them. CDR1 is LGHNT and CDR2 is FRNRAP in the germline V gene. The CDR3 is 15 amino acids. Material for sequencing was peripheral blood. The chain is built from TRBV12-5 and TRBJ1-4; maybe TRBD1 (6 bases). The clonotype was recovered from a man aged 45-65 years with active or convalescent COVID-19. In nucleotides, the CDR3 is TGTGCTAGTGGTTTGGGGGACAAAACTAATGAAAAACTGTTTTTT. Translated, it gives CASGLGDKTNEKLFF.